There are a few counts of the clone carrying this T cell receptor (beta chain). Germline V gene lookup returns CDR1 MNHEY and CDR2 SVGAGI. The CDR3 runs 15 residues. Trimming removed 5 bases from V and 3 bases from J, with 14 bases in between. The data belong to a study of blood T cell repertoires in COVID-19. Whole-study context: Researchers got acute and convalescent COVID-19 samples from the United States, Italy and Spain.

In the original processing: Estimation of nucleated cell counts was performed using reference gene primer amplification. Sequencing was performed with immunoSEQ multiplex PCR; in TCRdb, only in-frame clones are kept and a portion is missing. V, J and clone size reflect that table, while D and trimming were determined from the DNA. The table shows a few hundred thousand clones, with approximately 91% occurring only once. Either two negative PCRs, clearance, or symptom resolution qualified Cohort 3 donors as recovered. Sequencing was done on a sample of PBMCs or T cells enriched from blood (not recorded which). The V and J genes are TRBV6-5 and TRBJ1-5, with D maybe TRBD1 (6 bases). The sequence was collected from a woman aged 55 to 70 who had recovered from COVID-19. This chain's CDR3 is CASSRAGAANQPQHF. CDR3 sequence (DNA): TGTGCCAGCAGTAGGGCAGGGGCGGCCAATCAGCCCCAGCATTTT.